This TCR beta chain appears in the sequencing data of a study of PD-L1 blockade in urothelial cancer. Study information: About 90% of the roughly 29 patients were men who had bladder-origin urothelial cancer. Blood was analyzed 3 weeks (second dose) and 6 weeks after treatment start.

Diagnoses among patients were locally advanced or metastatic urothelial carcinoma. TCR analog templates of synthetic origin were spiked into each PCR. Using immunoSEQ multiplex PCR, the repertoire was profiled, and TCRdb retains in-frame clones only, with some absent. The repertoire consists of around 35,000 clones, with approximately 83% occurring once and the leading ten covering roughly a sixth. Trimming took off 0 bases at V and 0 bases at J, with 11 bases between the two ends. Germline V gene data show CDR1 as GTSNPN and CDR2 as SVGIG (reference sequence). This CDR3 has 15 amino acids. The rearrangement joins TRBV30 to TRBJ2-5; D call uncertain. This clonotype was obtained from a man aged 55 to 70 with urothelial cancer. The sequences come from PBMCs, collected around atezolizumab (anti-PD-L1) treatment. The CDR3 protein is CAWSVDSMYQETQYF. In DNA, the CDR3 is TGTGCCTGGAGTGTAGACTCGATGTACCAAGAGACCCAGTACTTC.